One T cell receptor beta chain is described in this entry. The data are from a study of CD8+ T cells in alopecia areata. cDNA prepared by RNA extraction and subsequent reverse transcription served as the template for sequencing. Some clones are missing from TCRdb's copy, which holds only in-frame ones; the method was immunoSEQ multiplex PCR. Of around 190,000 clones listed, roughly three fifths were seen once; the top ten hold nearly 5%. The receptor's source is a human donor in good health. Sequencing used CD8+ T cells sorted from blood.

The CDR3 reads CASIGRVHVSGNTIYF. CDR3 DNA sequence: TGTGCCAGCATTGGTAGAGTGCATGTCTCTGGAAACACCATATATTTT. V usage is TRBV6-6 and J usage is TRBJ1-3; unclear D gene. From germline, CDR1 is MNHNY and CDR2 SVGAGI (reference sequence). There are 16 residues in the CDR3. Trimming took 7 bases from V and 0 from J, leaving 16 bases between them.